A selection of T cell receptor beta chains follows, all from one sample in a study of early T cells in non-severe SARS-CoV-2 infection. TCRdb processed the 5' RACE reads anew with MiXCR; each CDR3 protein has one entry. This sample has more than 25,000 distinct CDR3 sequences, with over 4.5% found just once. Sequencing was performed on whole blood. The receptors come from an adult who was a healthcare worker with PCR-confirmed SARS-CoV-2 infection or an uninfected control (not recorded which). Each CDR3 is given with its conserved first and last residue. The order of the fields is V gene, CDR3 protein.

>TRBV20-1
CSASRGTGGYTF
>TRBV29-1
CSVVTGDLYNEQFF
>TRBV6-5
CASSPSGRAWEQYF
>TRBV7-9
CASSSPSGGGTDTQYF
>TRBV20-1
CSATTLTGTSGSLVEQFF
>TRBV5-6
CASSMGLAGGSLSNEQFF
>TRBV5-1
CASSSQGASSYNEQFF
>TRBV20-1
CSAMPAEETQYF
>TRBV5-5
CASSWYRFANTGELFF
>TRBV12-3/TRBV12-4
CASRAGTGEYEQYF
>TRBV5-4
CASSSGHREGDTQYF
>TRBV28
CASRLRDRGNQETQYF
>TRBV2
CASSRDSNYGYTF
>TRBV7-6
CASSSTGGAYNEQFF
>TRBV5-3
CARLRTEETQYF
>TRBV29-1
CSVAGLSFPFSGNTIYF
>TRBV21-1
CASSKGPNMETQYF
>TRBV6-1
CASSAKQGAGTGELFF
>TRBV30
CAWGRGQGTHEQYF
>TRBV29-1
CSVSSGANVLTF
>TRBV19
CASSTGTSDQETQYF
>TRBV12-3/TRBV12-4
CASSLFTTEAFF
>TRBV6-1
CASSQLLTEPYEQYF
>TRBV24-1
CATRVSEKAEAFF
>TRBV29-1
CSVIAMNTEAFF
>TRBV20-1
CSARGQGTEQYF
>TRBV7-8
CASSLGEDTQYF
>TRBV25-1
CASSEASSSYNEQFF
>TRBV20-1
CSVRRAGGRNTEAFF
>TRBV7-8
CASSPRVPAPGDGYTF
>TRBV7-9
CASSSPGTGVLEAFF
>TRBV4-2
CASSTTERGDIQYF
>TRBV11-3
CASSSTGAHEQYF
>TRBV7-9
CASSSFRRENTGELFF
>TRBV4-1
CASSQTSGRGETQYF
>TRBV20-1
CSARVLPGGKLSGANVLTF
>TRBV29-1
CSVVPFDMNTEAFF
>TRBV6-2/TRBV6-3
CASSYPTGNTEAFF
>TRBV7-3
CASSLGLADFNEQFF
>TRBV29-1
CSVGGEGGGYTF
>TRBV5-1
CASSPWTGDYGYTF